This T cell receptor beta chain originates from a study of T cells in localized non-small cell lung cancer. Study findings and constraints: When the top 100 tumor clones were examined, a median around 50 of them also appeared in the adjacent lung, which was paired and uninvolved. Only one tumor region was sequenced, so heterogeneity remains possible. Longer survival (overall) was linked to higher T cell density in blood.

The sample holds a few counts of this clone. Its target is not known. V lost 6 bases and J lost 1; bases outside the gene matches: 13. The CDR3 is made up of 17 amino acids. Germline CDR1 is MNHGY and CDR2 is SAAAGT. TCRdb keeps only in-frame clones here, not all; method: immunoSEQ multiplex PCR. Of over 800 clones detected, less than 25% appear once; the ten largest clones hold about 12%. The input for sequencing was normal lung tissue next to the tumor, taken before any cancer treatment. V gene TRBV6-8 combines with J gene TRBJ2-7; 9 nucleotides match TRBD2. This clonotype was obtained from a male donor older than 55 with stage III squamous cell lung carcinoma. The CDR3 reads CASSRQPGLARSYEQYF. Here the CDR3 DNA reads TGTGCCAGCAGCCGTCAACCGGGACTAGCCCGTTCCTACGAGCAGTACTTC.